What follows are 21 T cell receptor beta chains derived from one specimen sequenced in a study of cytomegalovirus exposure and HLA in healthy donors. Both 60 Vbeta primers and 13 Jbeta primers went into the PCR. Clones were read by immunoSEQ multiplex PCR, and TCRdb kept only the in-frame ones, dropping some. The data hold more than 150,000 clones, with 80% observed a single time. The specimen sequenced was PBMCs. These receptors were collected from a girl aged 5 to 17 in good health and CMV-seropositive.

The chain is built from TRBV4-1 and TRBJ1-1; D is unresolved. From germline, CDR1 is MGHRA and CDR2 YSYEKL. Trimming removed 2 bases at V and 3 bases at J, with 10 bases between. The CDR3 extends over 14 amino acids. The CDR3, as DNA: TGCGCCAGCAGCCAACTGGCGGGATACACTGAAGCTTTCTTT. This gives the protein CASSQLAGYTEAFF.

The V call is TRBV7-8, the J call TRBJ2-3; 9 bases line up with TRBD2. Per the germline V gene, CDR1 is SGHVS and CDR2 is FQNEAQ. V lost 3 bases and J lost 5; bases outside the gene matches: 9. The CDR3 length is 16 residues. The DNA of the CDR3 is TGTGCCAGCAGCTTCTTCGGCGGGAGGGCCGAAGATACGCAGTATTTT. Amino acid sequence: CASSFFGGRAEDTQYF. Looking up the rest from reference TRBV7-8 and TRBJ2-3 gives the full variable domain: GAGVSQSPRYKVAKRGQDVALRCDPISGHVSLFWYQQALGQGPEFLTYFQNEAQLDKSGLPSDRFFAERPEGSVSTLKIQRTQQEDSAVYLCASSFFGGRAEDTQYFGPGTRLTVL.

This clone was detected only a few times. The chain employs TRBV4-1 and TRBJ1-1; 8 nucleotides align to TRBD1. The length of the CDR3 is 17 residues. Germline V gene data show CDR1 as MGHRA and CDR2 as YSYEKL. Unmatched junction bases numbered 10, after V lost 4 bases and J lost 0 bases. The DNA for the CDR3 is TGCGCCAGCAGCCCTCTAGGGACAGGCGAAATGAACACTGAAGCTTTCTTT. It is translated as CASSPLGTGEMNTEAFF.

The chain couples TRBV5-1 to TRBJ2-7; D perhaps matches TRBD2 (5 bases). The CDR3 extends over 14 amino acids. V lost 6 bases, J lost 7 bases, and 20 bases lay in between. Germline V gene sequence: CDR1 SGHRS, CDR2 YFSETQ. The CDR3, as DNA: TGCGCCAGCACGATCGGAGCTAGCACTAGTGAGCAGTACTTC. Its protein product is CASTIGASTSEQYF.

The chain carries TRBV14 and TRBJ1-2; TRBD1 agrees at 7 bases. The germline V gene encodes CDR1 SGHDN and CDR2 FVKESK. The CDR3 spans 14 residues. Trimming took 2 bases from V and 4 from J; bases not matched to a gene: 4. CDR3 region: CASSQQTGIYGYTF. As DNA, the CDR3 is TGTGCCAGCAGCCAACAGACAGGGATCTATGGCTACACCTTC.

CDR3 nucleotides: TGTGCCAGCAAATCCCAGAATCAGCCCCAGCATTTT. Amino acid sequence: CASKSQNQPQHF. This chain uses TRBV2 with TRBJ1-5; D gene uncertain. This CDR3 contains 12 residues. CDR1 SNHLY and CDR2 FYNNEI come from the germline V gene. V was clipped by 7 bases and J by 4 bases, with 8 bases between them.

The chain couples TRBV6-1 to TRBJ2-7, with D perhaps TRBD2 (6 bases). The V gene's germline CDR1 is MNHNS and CDR2 SASEGT. V was cut by 2 bases and J by 0 bases, with 11 bases left in between. This CDR3 comprises 15 residues. This CDR3 reads CASSEKGLISYEQYF. DNA of the CDR3: TGTGCCAGCAGTGAAAAGGGACTGATCTCCTACGAGCAGTACTTC.

This clone was found a few times. The chain links TRBV5-1 to TRBJ1-1; D call uncertain. V was clipped by 4 bases and J by 8 bases, with 18 bases between them. Germline values: CDR1 SGHRS, CDR2 YFSETQ. This CDR3 is built from 14 residues. The CDR3 is CASSIPTIYREAFF. Here the CDR3 DNA reads TGCGCCAGCAGCATACCAACCATATACAGAGAAGCTTTCTTT.

This clone was observed a handful of times. This chain joins TRBV4-1 and TRBJ2-7; no clear D. The CDR3 loop spans 14 amino acids. Germline values: CDR1 MGHRA, CDR2 YSYEKL. Between the trimmed V and J ends, which lost 4 bases and 4 bases, there was a span of 14 bases. The CDR3 loop is CASSRLFAEYEQYF. CDR3 nucleotide sequence: TGCGCCAGCAGCCGCCTCTTTGCGGAGTACGAGCAGTACTTC.

This clone was observed once. The chain links TRBV29-1 to TRBJ2-7; possible D gene TRBD1, 6 bases. CDR1 is SQVTM and CDR2 is ANQGSEA in the germline V gene. This CDR3 is 13 amino acids long. V was trimmed by 4 bases and J by 2 bases, leaving 12 bases between them. The CDR3 loop is CSVVGQTTYEQYF. DNA for the CDR3: TGCAGCGTTGTGGGACAAACAACCTACGAGCAGTACTTC.

The rearrangement joins TRBV6-5 to TRBJ2-1; D is perhaps TRBD1 (6 bases). CDR3 size: 14 residues. Trimming took off 2 bases at V and 8 bases at J, with 13 bases between the two ends. Germline assignment: CDR1 MNHEY and CDR2 SVGAGI. The CDR3 DNA follows: TGTGCCAGCAGTTACCAGGGGCAGGGCGATGAGCAGTTCTTC. This sequence encodes CASSYQGQGDEQFF.

This sequence joins TRBV4-3 and TRBJ2-3; 8 positions match TRBD2. The CDR3 sequence is 17 residues long. CDR1 is LGHNA and CDR2 is YSLEER in the germline V gene. V lost 1 base and J lost 2; bases outside the gene matches: 8. The CDR3: CASSQAPGGRPTDTQYF. CDR3 DNA sequence: TGCGCCAGCAGCCAAGCCCCGGGAGGGCGCCCCACAGATACGCAGTATTTT.

The rearrangement joins TRBV28 to TRBJ1-1; TRBD1 might be the D (5 bases). The CDR3 extends over 16 amino acids. Germline V gene lookup returns CDR1 MDHEN and CDR2 SYDVKM. The ends were cut back, 1 base at V and 6 bases at J, with 18 bases in the middle. The CDR3 coding sequence is TGTGCCAGCAGTTTATCCGCCCGGACACAGAGCGCTGAAGCTTTCTTT. It is translated as CASSLSARTQSAEAFF.

The J gene is TRBJ2-5, the V gene TRBV10-2, with 7 bases that match TRBD2. V lost 4 bases, J lost 5 bases, and 19 bases stayed unmatched. The germline V gene encodes CDR1 WSHSY and CDR2 SAAADI. The length of the CDR3 is 18 residues. In nucleotides, the CDR3 is TGCGCCAGCAGTGTCCGGAGAAGCCAGCGGGGTCTGGAGGAGACCCAGTACTTC. It encodes CASSVRRSQRGLEETQYF.

The rearrangement links TRBV28 to TRBJ2-7; 7 nucleotides agree with TRBD1. The V and J ends lost 6 bases and 5 bases, in that order; junction bases with no gene match: 13. The germline V gene encodes CDR1 MDHEN and CDR2 SYDVKM. The CDR3 totals 15 residues. In DNA form, the CDR3 reads TGTGCCAGCAGCCGACAGTCCCGAGGGGGCGACGAGCAGTACTTC. Its translation: CASSRQSRGGDEQYF.

About this clone itself: Other nucleotide sequences from this sample produce the same CDR3. The chain carries TRBV29-1 and TRBJ2-5; D gene ambiguous. This CDR3 comprises 12 residues. Trimming pared 4 bases from V and 2 bases from J, leaving 8 bases between. Per germline, CDR1 SQVTM and CDR2 ANQGSEA. The CDR3 nucleotides are TGCAGCGTTGGACGAGGTCAAGAGACCCAGTACTTC. This gives the protein CSVGRGQETQYF.

The CDR3 is CASSVALNRVSGNTIYF. The DNA of the CDR3 is TGTGCCAGCAGCGTAGCTCTCAACAGGGTCTCTGGAAACACCATATATTTT. The chain joins TRBV9 to TRBJ1-3; possible D gene TRBD1, 6 bases. This CDR3 comprises 17 residues. V was pared by 0 bases and J by 0 bases, with 13 bases between. In germline, CDR1 is SGDLS, CDR2 YYNGEE.

CDR3 loop: CASSEGADSNQPQHF. The CDR3 DNA sequence: TGTGCCAGCAGCGAAGGGGCGGATAGCAATCAGCCCCAGCATTTT. V usage is TRBV9 and J usage is TRBJ1-5; tentative D call: TRBD1 (5 bases). The CDR3 is 15 amino acids. CDR1 SGDLS and CDR2 YYNGEE come from the germline V gene. Trimming pared 3 bases from V and 0 bases from J, leaving 10 bases between.

The sample holds one count of this clone. The genes are TRBV5-1 and TRBJ2-5; perhaps TRBD1 as D (6 bases). Deletions cut 2 bases from V and 1 base from J, with 12 bases between. The length of the CDR3 is 15 residues. The V gene's germline CDR1 is SGHRS and CDR2 YFSETQ. The DNA of the CDR3 is TGCGCCAGCAGCTTCTCCGGGACAACCCAAGAGACCCAGTACTTC. This gives the protein CASSFSGTTQETQYF.

This clone came up a few times. The chain carries TRBV4-1 and TRBJ2-3; 8 nucleotides agree with TRBD2. The J segment lost 2 bases and the V segment lost 2 bases, leaving 6 bases of the junction unmatched. Per the germline V gene, CDR1 is MGHRA and CDR2 is YSYEKL. This CDR3 is built from 16 residues. The DNA of the CDR3 is TGCGCCAGCAGCCAACCGATAGCGGGACCCACAGATACGCAGTATTTT. The encoded protein is CASSQPIAGPTDTQYF.

The J gene is TRBJ2-1, the V gene TRBV4-2; 8 nucleotides align to TRBD2. The junction had 14 bases not matched to a gene; V was cut back by 10 bases and J by 3 bases. The length of the CDR3 is 16 residues. The germline V gene encodes CDR1 LGHNA and CDR2 YNFKEQ. CDR3 residues: CATSSSYGRGYNEQFF. For the CDR3, the DNA is TGTGCCACCTCATCTTCGTACGGGAGGGGCTACAATGAGCAGTTCTTC.